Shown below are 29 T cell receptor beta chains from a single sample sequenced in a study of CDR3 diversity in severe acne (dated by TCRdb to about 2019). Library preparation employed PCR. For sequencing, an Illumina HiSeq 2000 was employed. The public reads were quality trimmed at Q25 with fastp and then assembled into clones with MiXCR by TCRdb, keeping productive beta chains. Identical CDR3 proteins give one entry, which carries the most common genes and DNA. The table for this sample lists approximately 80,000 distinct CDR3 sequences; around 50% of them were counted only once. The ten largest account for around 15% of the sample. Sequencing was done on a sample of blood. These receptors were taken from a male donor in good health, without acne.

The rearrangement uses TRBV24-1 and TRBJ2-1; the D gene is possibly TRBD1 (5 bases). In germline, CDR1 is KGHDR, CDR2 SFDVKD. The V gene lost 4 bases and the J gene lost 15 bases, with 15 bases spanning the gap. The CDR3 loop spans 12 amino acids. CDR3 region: CATSESGIRLFF. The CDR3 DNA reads TGTGCCACCAGTGAATCAGGGATTCGGCTGTTCTTC.

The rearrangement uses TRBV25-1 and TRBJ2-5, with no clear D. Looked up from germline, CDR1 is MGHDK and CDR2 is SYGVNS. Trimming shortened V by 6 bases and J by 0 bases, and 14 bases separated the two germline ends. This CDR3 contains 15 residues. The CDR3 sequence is CASSLAGRNQETQYF. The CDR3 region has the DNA TGTGCCAGCAGCTTGGCCGGGCGGAACCAAGAGACCCAGTACTTC.

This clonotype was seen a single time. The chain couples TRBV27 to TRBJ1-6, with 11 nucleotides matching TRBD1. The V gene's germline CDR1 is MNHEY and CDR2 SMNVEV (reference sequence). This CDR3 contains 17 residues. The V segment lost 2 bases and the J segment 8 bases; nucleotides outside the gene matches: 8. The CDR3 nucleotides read TGTGCCAGCAGTTTAACCGGGACAGGGGGAGACGATTCACCCCTCCACTTT. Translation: CASSLTGTGGDDSPLHF.

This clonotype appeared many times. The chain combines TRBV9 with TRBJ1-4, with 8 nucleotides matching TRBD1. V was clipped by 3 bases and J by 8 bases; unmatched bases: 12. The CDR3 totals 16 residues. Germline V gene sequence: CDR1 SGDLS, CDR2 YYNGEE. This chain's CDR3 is CASSASKTGVGEKLFF. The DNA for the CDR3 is TGTGCCAGCAGCGCCTCAAAGACAGGGGTCGGGGAAAAACTGTTTTTT.

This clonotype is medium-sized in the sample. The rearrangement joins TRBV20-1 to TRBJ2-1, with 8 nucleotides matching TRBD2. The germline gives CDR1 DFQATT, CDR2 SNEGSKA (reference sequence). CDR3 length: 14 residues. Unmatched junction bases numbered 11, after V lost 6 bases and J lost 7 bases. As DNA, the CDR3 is TGCAGTGCCCCATTGGCGGGGGGTCTAAATGAGCAGTTCTTC. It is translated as CSAPLAGGLNEQFF.

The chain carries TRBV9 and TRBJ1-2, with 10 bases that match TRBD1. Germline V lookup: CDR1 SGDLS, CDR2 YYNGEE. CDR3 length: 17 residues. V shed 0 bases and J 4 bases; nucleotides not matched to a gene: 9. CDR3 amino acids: CASSVARMRTGGYGYTF. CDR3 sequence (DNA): TGTGCCAGCAGCGTAGCAAGAATGAGGACAGGGGGCTATGGCTACACCTTC.

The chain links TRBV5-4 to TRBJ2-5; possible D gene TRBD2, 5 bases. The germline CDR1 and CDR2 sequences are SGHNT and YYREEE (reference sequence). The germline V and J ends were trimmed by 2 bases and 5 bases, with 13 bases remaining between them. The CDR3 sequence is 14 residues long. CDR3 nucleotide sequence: TGTGCCAGCAGCTTAGCGGTCCAACGGGAGACCCAGTACTTC. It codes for CASSLAVQRETQYF.

CDR3 protein: CATIGRGYEQYF. CDR3 DNA sequence: TGTGCCACCATCGGCAGGGGTTACGAGCAGTACTTC. The V call is TRBV24-1, the J call TRBJ2-7; a possible D gene is TRBD1 (6 bases). CDR1 KGHDR and CDR2 SFDVKD come from the germline V gene. V lost 8 bases, J lost 4 bases, and 11 bases lay in between. CDR3 size: 12 residues.

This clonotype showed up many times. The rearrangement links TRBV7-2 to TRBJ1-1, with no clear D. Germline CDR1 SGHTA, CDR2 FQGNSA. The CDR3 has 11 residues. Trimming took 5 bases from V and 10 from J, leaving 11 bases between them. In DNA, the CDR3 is TGTGCCAGCAGCCAGAGGTTTTCAGCTTTCTTT. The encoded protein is CASSQRFSAFF.

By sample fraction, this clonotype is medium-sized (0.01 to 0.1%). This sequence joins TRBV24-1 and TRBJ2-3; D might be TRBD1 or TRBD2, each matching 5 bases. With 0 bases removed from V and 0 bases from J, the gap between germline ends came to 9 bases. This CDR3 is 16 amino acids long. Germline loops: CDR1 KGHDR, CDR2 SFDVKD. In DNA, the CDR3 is TGTGCCACCAGTGATTTGATGGGGGATAGCACAGATACGCAGTATTTT. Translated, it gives CATSDLMGDSTDTQYF.

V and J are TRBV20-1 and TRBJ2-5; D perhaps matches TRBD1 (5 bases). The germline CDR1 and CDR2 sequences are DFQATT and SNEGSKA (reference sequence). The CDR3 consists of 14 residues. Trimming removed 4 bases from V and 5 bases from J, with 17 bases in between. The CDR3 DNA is TGCAGTGCTATGTTAGGGGTGGTAGGGGAGACCCAGTACTTC. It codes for CSAMLGVVGETQYF.

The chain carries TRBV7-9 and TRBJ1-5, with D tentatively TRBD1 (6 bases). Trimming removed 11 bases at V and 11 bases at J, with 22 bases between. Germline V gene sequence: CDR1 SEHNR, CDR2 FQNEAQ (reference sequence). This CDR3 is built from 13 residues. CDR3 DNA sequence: TGTGCCGTACAAGGGGGGGTCACGCAGTCCCAGCATTTT. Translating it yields CAVQGGVTQSQHF.

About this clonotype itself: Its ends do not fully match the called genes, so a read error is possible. The CDR3: CASSSQQYNSPLHF. Written as DNA, the CDR3 is TGTGCCAGCAGCTCGCAACAGTATAATTCACCCCTCCACTTT. The chain is built from TRBV5-1 and TRBJ1-6, with D unclear. Germline-derived CDR1 and CDR2 are SGHRS and YFSETQ. The CDR3 is made up of 14 amino acids.

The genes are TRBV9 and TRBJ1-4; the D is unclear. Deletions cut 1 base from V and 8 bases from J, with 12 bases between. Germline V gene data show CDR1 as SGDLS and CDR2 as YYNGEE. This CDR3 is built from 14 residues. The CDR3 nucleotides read TGTGCCAGCAGCGTAACTAGCGGGAGGGAAAAACTGTTTTTT. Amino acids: CASSVTSGREKLFF.

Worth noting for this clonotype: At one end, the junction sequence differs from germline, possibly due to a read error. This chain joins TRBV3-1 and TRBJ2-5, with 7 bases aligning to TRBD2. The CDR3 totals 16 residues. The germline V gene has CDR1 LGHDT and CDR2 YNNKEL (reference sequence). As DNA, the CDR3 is TGTGCCGGCAGCCAAGGTGGTAGCGGGTACCAAGAGACCCAGTACTTC. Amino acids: CAGSQGGSGYQETQYF.

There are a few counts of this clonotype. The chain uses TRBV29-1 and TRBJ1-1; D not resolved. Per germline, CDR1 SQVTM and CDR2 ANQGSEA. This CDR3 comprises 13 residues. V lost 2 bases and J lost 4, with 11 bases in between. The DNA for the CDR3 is TGCAGCGTTGAATCTACTACGATCACTGAAGCTTTCTTT. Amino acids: CSVESTTITEAFF.

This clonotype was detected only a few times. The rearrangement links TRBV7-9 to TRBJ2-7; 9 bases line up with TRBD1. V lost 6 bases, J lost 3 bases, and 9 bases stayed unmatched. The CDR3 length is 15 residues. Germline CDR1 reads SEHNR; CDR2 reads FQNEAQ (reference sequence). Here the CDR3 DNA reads TGTGCCAGCAGAGCCCCCGGGACAGGGATCTACGAGCAGTACTTC. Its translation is CASRAPGTGIYEQYF.

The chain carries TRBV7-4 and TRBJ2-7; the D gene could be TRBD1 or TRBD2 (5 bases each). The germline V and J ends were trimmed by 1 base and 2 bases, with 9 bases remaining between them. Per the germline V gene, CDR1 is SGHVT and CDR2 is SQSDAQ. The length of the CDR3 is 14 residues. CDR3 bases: TGTGCCAGCAGCTTAGGGGGACCCACCTACGAGCAGTACTTC. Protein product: CASSLGGPTYEQYF.

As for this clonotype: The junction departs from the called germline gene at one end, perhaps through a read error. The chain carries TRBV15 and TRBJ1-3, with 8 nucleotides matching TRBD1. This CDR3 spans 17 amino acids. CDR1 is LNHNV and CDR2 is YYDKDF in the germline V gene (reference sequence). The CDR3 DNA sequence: TGTGCCACCAGCAGAGCCGTTCAGGGGGCTGCTGGAAACACCATGTATTTT. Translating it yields CATSRAVQGAAGNTMYF. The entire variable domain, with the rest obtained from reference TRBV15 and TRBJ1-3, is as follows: DAMVIQNPRYQVTQFGKPVTLSCSQTLNHNVMYWYQQKSSQAPKLLFHYYDKDFNNEADTPDNFQSRRPNTSFCFLDIRSPGLGDTAMYLCATSRAVQGAAGNTMYFGEGSWLTVV.

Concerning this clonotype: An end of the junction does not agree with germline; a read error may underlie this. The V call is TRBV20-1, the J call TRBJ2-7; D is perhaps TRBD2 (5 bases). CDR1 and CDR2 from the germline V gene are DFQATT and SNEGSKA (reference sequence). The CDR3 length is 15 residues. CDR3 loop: CSARDTRLPYYERHF. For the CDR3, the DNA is TGCAGTGCTAGAGATACAAGACTCCCCTACTACGAGCGGCACTTC.

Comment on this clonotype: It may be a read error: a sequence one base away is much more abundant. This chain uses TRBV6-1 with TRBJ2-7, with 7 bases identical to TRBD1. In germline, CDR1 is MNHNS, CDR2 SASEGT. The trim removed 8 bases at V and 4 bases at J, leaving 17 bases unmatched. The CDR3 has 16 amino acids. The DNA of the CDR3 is TGTGCCAGCGGCTTCACTCTCCGGGACAGAGGTTACGAGCAGTACTTC. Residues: CASGFTLRDRGYEQYF.

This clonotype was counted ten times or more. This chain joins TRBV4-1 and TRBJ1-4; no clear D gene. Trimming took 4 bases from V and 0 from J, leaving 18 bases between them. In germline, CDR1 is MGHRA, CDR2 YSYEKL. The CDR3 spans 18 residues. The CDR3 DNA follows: TGCGCCAGCAGCCCCAGCCAGCCGACTGAGACAACTAATGAAAAACTGTTTTTT. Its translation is CASSPSQPTETTNEKLFF.

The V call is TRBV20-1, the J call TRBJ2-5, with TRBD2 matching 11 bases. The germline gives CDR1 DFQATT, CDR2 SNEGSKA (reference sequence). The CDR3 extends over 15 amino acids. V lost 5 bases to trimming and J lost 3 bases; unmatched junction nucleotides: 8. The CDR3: CSAPLATSGKETQYF. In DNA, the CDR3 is TGCAGTGCTCCGTTAGCGACTAGCGGGAAAGAGACCCAGTACTTC.

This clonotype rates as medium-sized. Here the CDR3 reads CASSPGQSEQYF. DNA for the CDR3: TGTGCCAGCAGCCCCGGACAGAGCGAGCAGTACTTC. The chain is built from TRBV5-8 and TRBJ2-7; TRBD1 is a possible D gene (6 bases). Between the trimmed V and J ends, which lost 4 bases and 6 bases, there was a span of 11 bases. The CDR3 extends over 12 amino acids. Germline V gene lookup returns CDR1 SGHTS and CDR2 YDEGEE.

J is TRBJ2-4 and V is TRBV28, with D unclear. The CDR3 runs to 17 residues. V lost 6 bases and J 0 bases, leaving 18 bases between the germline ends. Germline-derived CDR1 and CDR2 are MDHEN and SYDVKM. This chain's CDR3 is CASSPTFIRLAKNIQYF. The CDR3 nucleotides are TGTGCCAGCAGCCCTACTTTCATCCGCTTAGCCAAAAACATTCAGTACTTC.

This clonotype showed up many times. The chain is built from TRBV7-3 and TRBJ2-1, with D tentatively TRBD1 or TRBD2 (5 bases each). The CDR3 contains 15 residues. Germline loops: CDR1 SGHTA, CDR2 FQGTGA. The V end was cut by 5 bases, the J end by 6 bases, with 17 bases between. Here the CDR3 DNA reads TGTGCCAGCAGCCCGCCCGGGGCCGCGAGCAATGAGCAGTTCTTC. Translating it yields CASSPPGAASNEQFF.

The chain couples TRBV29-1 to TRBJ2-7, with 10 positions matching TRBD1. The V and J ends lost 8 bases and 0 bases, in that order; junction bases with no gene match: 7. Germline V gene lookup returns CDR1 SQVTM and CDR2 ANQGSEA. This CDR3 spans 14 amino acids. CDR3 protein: CSSLDRGHSYEQYF. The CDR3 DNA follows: TGCAGCTCCCTCGACAGGGGGCACTCCTACGAGCAGTACTTC.

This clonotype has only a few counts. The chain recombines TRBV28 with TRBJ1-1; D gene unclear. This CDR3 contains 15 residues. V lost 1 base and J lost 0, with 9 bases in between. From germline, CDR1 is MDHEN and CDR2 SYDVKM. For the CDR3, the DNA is TGTGCCAGCAGTTTATCTCAGAGCATGAACACTGAAGCTTTCTTT. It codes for CASSLSQSMNTEAFF.

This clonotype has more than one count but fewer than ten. The CDR3 sequence: CASSGVMNTEAFF. The CDR3 DNA reads TGTGCCAGCAGCGGCGTCATGAACACTGAAGCTTTCTTT. The chain is built from TRBV12-3 or TRBV12-4 and TRBJ1-1; D gene uncertain. This CDR3 spans 13 amino acids. With 6 bases removed from V and 0 bases from J, the gap between germline ends came to 8 bases.